The source of this T cell receptor beta chain is a study of shared clonotypes between healthy human individuals. Whole-study context: Those who served as donors were a couple of women and three men between the ages of 18 and 49.

The data were produced by immunoSEQ multiplex PCR, yet TCRdb's version contains in-frame clones alone and is incomplete. This sample has about 490,000 clones, with 75% to 85% found just once. Deletions cut 1 base from V and 4 bases from J, with 14 bases between. This CDR3 is 15 amino acids long. Per the germline V gene, CDR1 is SGHNT and CDR2 is YYREEE (reference sequence). This clone was observed a few times. This sequence originates from a woman between 40 and 55 years old in good health. Some clones in this sample may be carry-over from other donors' samples. The chain combines TRBV5-4 with TRBJ1-1; D is perhaps TRBD1 (5 bases). Sequencing input: PBMCs. CDR3 nucleotides: TGTGCCAGCAGCTTGAGCGCGGGGCCGGGCACTGAAGCTTTCTTT. Encoded protein: CASSLSAGPGTEAFF. Based on the CDR3 plus reference TRBV5-4 and TRBJ1-1, the full variable domain is ETGVTQSPTHLIKTRGQQVTLRCSSQSGHNTVSWYQQALGQGPQFIFQYYREEENGRGNFPPRFSGLQFPNYSSELNVNALELDDSALYLCASSLSAGPGTEAFFGQGTRLTVV.